The clone carrying this T cell receptor beta chain has only a few counts. Patients at the Seattle site were enrolled during active infection and followed longitudinally. This sample was included in a study of blood T cell repertoires in COVID-19. The wider study: Donors in the United States, Italy and Spain gave samples during acute or convalescent COVID-19. Sources were T cells, B-cell-depleted T cells, or PBMCs; the material itself was cDNA or gDNA.

With 10 bases clipped from V and 0 bases from J, the junction kept 7 bases outside the gene matches. Germline assignment: CDR1 MNHNY and CDR2 SVGAGI (reference sequence). CDR3 length equals 14 residues. In the authors' workflow: Amplifying reference gene primers gave estimates of nucleated cell counts. The protocol was immunoSEQ multiplex PCR, while the TCRdb copy is restricted to in-frame clones and leaves out a portion. V and J calls and clone size are as listed in that table; D and trimming were resolved from the DNA. The sample holds approximately 280,000 clones, approximately 84% seen once. This sequence originates from a human donor with COVID-19, enrolled during active disease. The donor label of this sample is uncertain. The chain recombines TRBV6-6 with TRBJ2-7; 9 nucleotides line up with TRBD2. The sequenced sample was peripheral blood. CDR3 bases: TGTGCCACGAGGCTAGCGGGAAGCTCCTACGAGCAGTACTTC. This sequence encodes CATRLAGSSYEQYF.